The clone carrying this T cell receptor beta chain appeared many times. This record comes from a study of immune characterization of retroperitoneal liposarcoma. V lost 0 bases and J lost 6, with 11 bases in between. The CDR3 covers 14 residues. Germline values: CDR1 SGHKS, CDR2 YYEKEE (reference sequence). TCRdb analysed the PCR reads with MiXCR anew, one entry per CDR3 protein. The data show 9,500 to 14,000 distinct CDR3 sequences, roughly 28% seen once. The V and J genes are TRBV5-5 and TRBJ2-3; tentatively, D is TRBD2 (5 bases). Source material: tumor tissue. This TCR was recovered from a female donor with retroperitoneal liposarcoma. Written as DNA, the CDR3 is TGTGCCAGCAGCTTGGGGGCGGGTGGGGATACGCAGTATTTT. Translated, it gives CASSLGAGGDTQYF.